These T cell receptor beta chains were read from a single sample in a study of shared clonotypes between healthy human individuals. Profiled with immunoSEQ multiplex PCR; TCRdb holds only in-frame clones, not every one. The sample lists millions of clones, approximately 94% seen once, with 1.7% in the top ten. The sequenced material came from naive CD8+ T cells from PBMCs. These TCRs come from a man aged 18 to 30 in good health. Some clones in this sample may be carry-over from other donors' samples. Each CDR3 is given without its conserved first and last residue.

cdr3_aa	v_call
ASSPRGEGTEAF	TRBV28
ASSLLPGRTSGPPGTQY	TRBV27
ASSTLWITGDTDTQY	TRBV28
ASSFPRASHYGYT	TRBV7-9
ASSLAADTQY	TRBV7-6
ASSSGWLDIQY	TRBV19
ASSLIWGTGELF	TRBV27
ASSTARDSGTEAF	TRBV19
ASSLTQDYEQY	TRBV6-5
ATSGRVAGNYGYT	TRBV15
ASSPDGSSGANVLT	TRBV11-3
ASSASGVTEAF	TRBV25-1
ASSAGTASNQPQH	TRBV27
ASSWGLAEAYEQY	TRBV5-6
ASSLVGDTGELF	TRBV7-2
ASSQQDRVYNEQF	TRBV27
ASSYTGGGEKLF	TRBV27
ASSSKFWSEAF	TRBV6-6
ASSRQGALSSGELF	TRBV2
ASSFGTGVYEQY	TRBV7-2
ASSLGVRTGEQY	TRBV28
ASSLRGPLNEQF	TRBV27
ASNPGQGYEQY	TRBV10-1
ASCPSNQPQH	TRBV27
ASSAFHGREGGTDTQY	TRBV9
ASSPNPGGVGEQY	TRBV18
ASTRGPSYEQY	TRBV28
ASSLELAGVNEQF	TRBV27
ASSMGQGRNTGELF	TRBV19
ASSLVGGDFYEQY	TRBV7-6
ASSVALGGLAGTYNEQF	TRBV9
ASSVGGRDTEAF	TRBV9
SVSDRDETQY	TRBV29-1
ASSYATAERTEAF	TRBV5-6
ASSPDVGAWNGYT	TRBV5-5
ASSFETNYEQY	TRBV5-1
ASSARDRGHEQF	TRBV7-3
ASKGFGGAHSRGANVLT	TRBV27
ASTPNREGLSGANVLT	TRBV19
ASSVGLAGLDEQF	TRBV9
ASIAQGSPNTEAF	TRBV7-9
ASSYSPVAGVGYT	TRBV6-5